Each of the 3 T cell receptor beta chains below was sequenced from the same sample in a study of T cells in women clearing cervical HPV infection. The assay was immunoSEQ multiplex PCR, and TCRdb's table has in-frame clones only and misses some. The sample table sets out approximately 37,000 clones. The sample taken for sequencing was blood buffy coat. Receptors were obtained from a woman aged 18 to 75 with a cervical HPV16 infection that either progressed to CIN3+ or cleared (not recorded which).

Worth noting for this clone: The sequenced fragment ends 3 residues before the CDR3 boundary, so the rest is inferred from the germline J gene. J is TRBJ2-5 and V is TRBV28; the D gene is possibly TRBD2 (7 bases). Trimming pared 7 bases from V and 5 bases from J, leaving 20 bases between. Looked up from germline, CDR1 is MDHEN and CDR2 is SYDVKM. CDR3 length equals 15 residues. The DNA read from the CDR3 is TGTGCCAGCACCCCCCAAGGGGGGGGGCTGGAGACC. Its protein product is CASTPQGGGLET. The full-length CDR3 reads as CASTPQGGGLETQYF. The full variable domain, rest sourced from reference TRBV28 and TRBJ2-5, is DVKVTQSSRYLVKRTGEKVFLECVQDMDHENMFWYRQDPGLGLRLIYFSYDVKMKEKGDIPEGYSVSREKKERFSLILESASTNQTSMYLCASTPQGGGLETQYFGPGTRLLVL.

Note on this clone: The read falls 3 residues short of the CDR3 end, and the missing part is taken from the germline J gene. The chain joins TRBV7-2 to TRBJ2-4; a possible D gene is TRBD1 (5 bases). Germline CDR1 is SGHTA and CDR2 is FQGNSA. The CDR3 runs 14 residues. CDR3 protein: CASSLGRQNYGQYF. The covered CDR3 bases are TGTGCCAGCAGCTTAGGTCGACAGAACTATGGT.

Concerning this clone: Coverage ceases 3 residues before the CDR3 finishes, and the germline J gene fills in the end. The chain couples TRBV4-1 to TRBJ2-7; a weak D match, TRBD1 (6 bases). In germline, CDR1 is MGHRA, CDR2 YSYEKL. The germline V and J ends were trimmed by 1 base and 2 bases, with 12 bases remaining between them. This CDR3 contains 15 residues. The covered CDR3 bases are TGCGCCAGCAGCCAAGGCAACAGGGCTCCCTACGAG. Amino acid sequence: CASSQGNRAPYE. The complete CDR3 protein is CASSQGNRAPYEQYF.